The text below deals with one TCR beta chain. What it binds is unknown. Some clones are missing from TCRdb's copy, which holds only in-frame ones; the method was immunoSEQ multiplex PCR. Counted here are 2,500 to 3,500 clones, about a quarter occurring once; the ten biggest clones make up under 8.5%. The sample belongs to a study of T cells in localized non-small cell lung cancer. Study findings and constraints: Sequencing, confined to only one tumor region, leaves heterogeneity possible.

The germline V gene encodes CDR1 SGHNT and CDR2 YENEEA. After removal of 7 bases from V and 4 bases from J, the junction contained 11 bases not matched to a gene. This CDR3 has 17 residues. The J gene is TRBJ2-6, the V gene TRBV11-3, with TRBD2 matching over 9 bases. The sample consisted of normal lung tissue next to the tumor, taken before any cancer treatment. This receptor was taken from a man between 40 and 69 years old with stage I lung adenocarcinoma. CDR3 coding DNA: TGTGCCAGCACCCAGCGGGGGACTAGCTCCGGGGCCAACGTCCTGACTTTC. It is translated as CASTQRGTSSGANVLTF.